Here is one TCR beta chain with its context. Using immunoSEQ multiplex PCR, the repertoire was profiled, and TCRdb retains in-frame clones only, with some absent. Altogether around 180,000 clones are present, approximately 80% being singletons, with the ten largest covering roughly 6.5%. The CDR3 has 15 residues. V was pared by 1 base and J by 6 bases, with 1 base of the junction left unmatched. Germline CDR1 is SGHVS and CDR2 is FQNEAQ. These data are taken from a study of cytomegalovirus exposure and HLA in healthy donors. Across the whole study: The 120 validation repertoires, a later analysis reported, used the same platform as the roughly 650 repertoires from the first cohort.

Sample: PBMCs. The chain employs TRBV7-8 and TRBJ2-2; 11 positions agree with TRBD2. The origin of this receptor is a man between 18 and 35 years old in good health and CMV-seropositive. CDR3 bases: TGTGCCAGCAGCTTAGGGACTAGCGGGTCCGGGGAGCTGTTTTTT. Protein sequence: CASSLGTSGSGELFF.